These 4 T cell receptor beta chains originate from one sample sequenced in a study of siplizumab effects on memory and regulatory T cells. Profiled with immunoSEQ multiplex PCR; TCRdb holds only in-frame clones, not every one. The sample includes approximately 46,000 clones, roughly 92% of them seen just once. The sequencing input was CD8+ T cells sorted from blood. The receptors originated from a human donor in good health.

This clone was counted between two and nine times. The chain employs TRBV7-4 and TRBJ1-5; the D is unclear. CDR3 length: 14 residues. Trimming left V 1 base short and J 3 bases short, with 7 bases between. Germline V gene lookup returns CDR1 SGHVT and CDR2 SQSDAQ. The CDR3 coding sequence is TGTGCCAGCAGCTTAGGGCCCTACAATCAGCCCCAGCATTTT. Residues: CASSLGPYNQPQHF.

The chain is built from TRBV28 and TRBJ1-3; D remains unclear. CDR3 length: 14 residues. The germline CDR1 and CDR2 sequences are MDHEN and SYDVKM. Between the trimmed V and J ends, which lost 5 bases and 2 bases, there was a span of 10 bases. The CDR3 region is CASSLRRAGNTIYF. For the CDR3, the DNA is TGTGCCAGCAGTCTCAGGCGCGCTGGAAACACCATATATTTT.

The chain is built from TRBV27 and TRBJ2-4; D gene ambiguous. This CDR3 is built from 13 residues. V was shortened by 5 bases and J by 2 bases, with 7 bases between the two germline ends. Germline V gives CDR1 MNHEY, CDR2 SMNVEV (reference sequence). The CDR3 DNA sequence: TGTGCCAGCAGTAACATCCCCAAAAACATTCAGTACTTC. Translated: CASSNIPKNIQYF.

The chain recombines TRBV10-3 with TRBJ2-7; maybe TRBD1 (6 bases). Trimming took off 2 bases at V and 4 bases at J, with 18 bases between the two ends. The CDR3 runs to 16 residues. From germline, CDR1 is ENHRY and CDR2 SYGVKD. The CDR3 region has the DNA TGTGCCATCAGTGAGAACTTTTTGGCAGGGGTGTACGAGCAGTACTTC. Translating it yields CAISENFLAGVYEQYF.